Sequencing of this T cell receptor (beta chain) was carried out in a study of blood T cell repertoires in COVID-19. V was clipped by 5 bases and J by 7 bases, with 11 bases between them. Germline CDR1 is SSHAT and CDR2 is FNYEAQ (reference sequence). The CDR3 sequence is 13 residues long. This table comes from immunoSEQ multiplex PCR, and its TCRdb copy is limited to in-frame clones, with some not included. Among around 260,000 clones listed, approximately 83% were seen once. The chain joins TRBV7-7 to TRBJ1-4; the D is unclear. Sample: PBMCs or T cells enriched from blood (not recorded which). The clonotype comes from a woman aged 25-40 years who had recovered from COVID-19. CDR3 residues: CASSPILSEKLFF. DNA of the CDR3: TGTGCCAGCAGCCCGATTCTCAGTGAAAAACTGTTTTTT.